The T cell receptor beta chain described here comes from a study of cytomegalovirus exposure and HLA in healthy donors. Sequencing used immunoSEQ multiplex PCR; TCRdb keeps in-frame clones, though not all of them. The sample shows about 360,000 clones, 70% to 90% of them seen only once. Regarding this clone: Antigen unknown.

Findings and caveats of the study: A few CMV-associated chains were confirmed in vitro to be specific for CMV antigens. Subsequent analysis showed first-cohort TCR clusters tending to co-occur in 120 validation repertoires. Investigators reported 164 TCR beta chains as tied to cytomegalovirus.

Donors were drawn from the approximately 120-subject validation cohort, separate from the roughly 700-subject first cohort. Germline loops: CDR1 MDHEN, CDR2 SYDVKM. The length of the CDR3 is 16 residues. V lost 5 bases to trimming and J lost 1 base; unmatched junction nucleotides: 7. The sequenced material came from PBMCs. The TCR sequence derives from a woman in her late teens or twenties in good health and CMV-seronegative. J is TRBJ2-3 and V is TRBV28; 9 nucleotides line up with TRBD2. The CDR3, as DNA: TGTGCCAGCAGTCTTGGGGCTAGCGGGGGCACAGATACGCAGTATTTT. This sequence encodes CASSLGASGGTDTQYF.